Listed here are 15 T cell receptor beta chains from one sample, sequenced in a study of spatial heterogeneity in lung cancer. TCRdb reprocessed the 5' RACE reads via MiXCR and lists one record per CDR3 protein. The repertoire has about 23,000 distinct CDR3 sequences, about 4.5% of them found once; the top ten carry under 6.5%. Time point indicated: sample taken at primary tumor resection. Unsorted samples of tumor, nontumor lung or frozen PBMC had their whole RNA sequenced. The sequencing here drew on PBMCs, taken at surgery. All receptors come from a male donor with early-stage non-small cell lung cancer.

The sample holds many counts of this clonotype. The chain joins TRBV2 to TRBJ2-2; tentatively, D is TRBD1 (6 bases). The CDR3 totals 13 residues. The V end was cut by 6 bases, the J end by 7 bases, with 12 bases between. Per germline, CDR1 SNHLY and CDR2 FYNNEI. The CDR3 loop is CASRKQGIGELFF. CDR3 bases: TGTGCCAGCAGGAAGCAGGGGATCGGGGAGCTGTTTTTT.

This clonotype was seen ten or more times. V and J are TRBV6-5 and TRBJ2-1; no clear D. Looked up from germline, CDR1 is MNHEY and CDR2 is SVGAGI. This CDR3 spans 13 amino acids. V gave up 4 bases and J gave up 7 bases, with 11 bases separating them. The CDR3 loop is CASSLGLGNEQFF. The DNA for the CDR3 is TGTGCCAGCAGTTTGGGGTTAGGGAATGAGCAGTTCTTC.

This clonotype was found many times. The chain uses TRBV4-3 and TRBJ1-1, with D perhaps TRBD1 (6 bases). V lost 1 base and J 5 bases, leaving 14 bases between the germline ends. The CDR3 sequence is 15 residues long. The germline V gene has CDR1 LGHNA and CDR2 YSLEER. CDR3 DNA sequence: TGCGCCAGCAGCCAAGCTTCAGACAGGACGACTGAAGCTTTCTTT. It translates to CASSQASDRTTEAFF.

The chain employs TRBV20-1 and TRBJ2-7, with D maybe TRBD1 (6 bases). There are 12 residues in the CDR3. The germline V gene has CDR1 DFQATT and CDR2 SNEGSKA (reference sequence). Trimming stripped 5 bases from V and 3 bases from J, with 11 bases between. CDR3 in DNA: TGCAGTGCTGAAACAGGGTTCTACGAGCAGTACTTC. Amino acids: CSAETGFYEQYF.

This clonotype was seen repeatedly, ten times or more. The CDR3: CSARVYGRAYGYTF. The CDR3 DNA reads as TGCAGTGCTAGAGTTTATGGCAGAGCCTATGGCTACACCTTC. The gene calls are TRBV20-1 and TRBJ1-2, with D uncertain. The CDR3 has 14 amino acids. The germline V and J ends were trimmed by 1 base and 4 bases, with 13 bases remaining between them. Germline assignment: CDR1 DFQATT and CDR2 SNEGSKA (reference sequence).

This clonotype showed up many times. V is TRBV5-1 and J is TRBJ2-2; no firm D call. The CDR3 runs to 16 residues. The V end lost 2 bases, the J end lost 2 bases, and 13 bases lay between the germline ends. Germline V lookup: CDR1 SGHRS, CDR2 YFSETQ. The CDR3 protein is CASSFTPGTNTGELFF. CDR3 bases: TGCGCCAGCAGCTTTACGCCAGGTACCAACACCGGGGAGCTGTTTTTT.

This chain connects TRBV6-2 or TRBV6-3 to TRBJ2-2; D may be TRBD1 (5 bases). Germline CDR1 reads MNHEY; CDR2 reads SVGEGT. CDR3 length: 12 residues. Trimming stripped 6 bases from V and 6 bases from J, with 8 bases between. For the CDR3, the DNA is TGTGCCAGCAGGCAGGGCTCCGGGGAGCTGTTTTTT. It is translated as CASRQGSGELFF.

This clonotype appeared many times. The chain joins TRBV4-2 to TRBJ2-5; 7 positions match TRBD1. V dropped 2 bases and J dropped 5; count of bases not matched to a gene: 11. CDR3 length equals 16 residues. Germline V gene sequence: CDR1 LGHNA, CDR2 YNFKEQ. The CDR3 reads CASSQTRDSFFETQYF. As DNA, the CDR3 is TGTGCCAGCAGCCAAACCCGGGACAGTTTTTTTGAGACCCAGTACTTC.

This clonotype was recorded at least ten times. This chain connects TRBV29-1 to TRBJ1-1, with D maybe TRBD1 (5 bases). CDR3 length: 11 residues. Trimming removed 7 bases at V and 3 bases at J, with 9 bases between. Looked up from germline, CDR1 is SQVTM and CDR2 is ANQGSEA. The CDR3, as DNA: TGCAGCGCCGGGGGATACACTGAAGCTTTCTTT. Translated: CSAGGYTEAFF.

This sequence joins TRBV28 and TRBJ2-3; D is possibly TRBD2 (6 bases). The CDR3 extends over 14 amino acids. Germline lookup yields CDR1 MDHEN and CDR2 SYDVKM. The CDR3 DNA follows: TGTGCTAGCGGTTACATCACAGACCTAGATACGCAGTATTTT. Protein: CASGYITDLDTQYF.

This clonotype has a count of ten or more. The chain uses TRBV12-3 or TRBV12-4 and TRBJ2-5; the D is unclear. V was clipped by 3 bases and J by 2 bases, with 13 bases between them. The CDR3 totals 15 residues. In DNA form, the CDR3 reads TGTGCCAGCAGTTTCCGAGAAGGGCCTCAAGAGACCCAGTACTTC. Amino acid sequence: CASSFREGPQETQYF.

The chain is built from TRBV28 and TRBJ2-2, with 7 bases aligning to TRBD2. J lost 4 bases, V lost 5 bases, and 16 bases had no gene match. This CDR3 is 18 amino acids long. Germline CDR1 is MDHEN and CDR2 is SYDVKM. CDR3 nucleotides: TGTGCCAGCAGTGATCTAGCGGAGACCACGTTCGCCACCGGGGAGCTGTTTTTT. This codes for CASSDLAETTFATGELFF.

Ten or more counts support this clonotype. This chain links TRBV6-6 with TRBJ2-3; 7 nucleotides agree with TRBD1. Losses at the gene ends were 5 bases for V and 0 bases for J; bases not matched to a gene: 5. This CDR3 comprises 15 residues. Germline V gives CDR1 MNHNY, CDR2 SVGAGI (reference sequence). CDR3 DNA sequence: TGTGCCAGCAGTCCGAGGGACAGAAGCACAGATACGCAGTATTTT. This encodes CASSPRDRSTDTQYF.

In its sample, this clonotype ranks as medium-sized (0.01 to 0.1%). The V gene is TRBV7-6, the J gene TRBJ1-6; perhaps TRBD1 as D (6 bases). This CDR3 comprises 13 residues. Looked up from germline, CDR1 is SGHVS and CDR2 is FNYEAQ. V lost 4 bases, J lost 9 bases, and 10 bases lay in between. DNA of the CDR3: TGTGCCAGCAGCTGGACAGCCGGTTCACCCCTCCACTTT. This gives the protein CASSWTAGSPLHF.

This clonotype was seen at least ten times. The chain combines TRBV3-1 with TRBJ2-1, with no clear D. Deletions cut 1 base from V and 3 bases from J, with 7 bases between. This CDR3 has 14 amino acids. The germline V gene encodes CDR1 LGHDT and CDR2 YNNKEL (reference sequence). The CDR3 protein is CASSQVGSYNEQFF. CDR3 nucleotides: TGTGCCAGCAGCCAAGTGGGCAGCTACAATGAGCAGTTCTTC.